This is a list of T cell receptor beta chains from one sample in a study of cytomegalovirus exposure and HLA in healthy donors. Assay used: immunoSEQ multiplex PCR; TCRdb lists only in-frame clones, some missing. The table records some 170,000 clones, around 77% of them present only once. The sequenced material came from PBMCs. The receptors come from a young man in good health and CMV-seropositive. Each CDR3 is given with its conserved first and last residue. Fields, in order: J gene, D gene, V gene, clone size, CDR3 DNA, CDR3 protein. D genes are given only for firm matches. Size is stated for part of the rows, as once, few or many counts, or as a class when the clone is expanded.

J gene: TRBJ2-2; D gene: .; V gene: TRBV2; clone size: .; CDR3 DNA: TGTGCCAGCAGACAGGCCAGCAGCACCGGGGAGCTGTTTTTT; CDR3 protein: CASRQASSTGELFF
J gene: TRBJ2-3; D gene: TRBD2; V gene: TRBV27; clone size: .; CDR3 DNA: TGTGCCAGCAGCCCTGGGGGGTTCCTAGCGGGGTGGACAGATACGCAGTATTTT; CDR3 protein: CASSPGGFLAGWTDTQYF
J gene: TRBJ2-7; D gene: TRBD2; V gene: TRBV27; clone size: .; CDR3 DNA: TGTGCCAGCAATTTACGGGGGGGATACGAGCAGTACTTC; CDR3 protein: CASNLRGGYEQYF
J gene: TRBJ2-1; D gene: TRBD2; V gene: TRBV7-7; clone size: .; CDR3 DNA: TGTGCCAGCAGCTCCGGGACTAGCGGGAACAATGAGCAGTTCTTC; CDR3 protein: CASSSGTSGNNEQFF
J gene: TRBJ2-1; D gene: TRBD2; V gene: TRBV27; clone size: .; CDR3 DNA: TGTGCCAGCTCAGGTTGGTCGGGGGGCTCCTACAATGAGCAGTTCTTC; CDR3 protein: CASSGWSGGSYNEQFF
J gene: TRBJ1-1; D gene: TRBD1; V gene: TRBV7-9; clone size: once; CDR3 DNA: TGTGCCAGCAGCTCGCAGACAGGGATGAACACTGAAGCTTTCTTT; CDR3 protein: CASSSQTGMNTEAFF
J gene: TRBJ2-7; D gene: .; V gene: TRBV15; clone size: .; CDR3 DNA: TGTGCCACCAGCGGACACGACTCATACGAGCAGTACTTC; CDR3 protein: CATSGHDSYEQYF
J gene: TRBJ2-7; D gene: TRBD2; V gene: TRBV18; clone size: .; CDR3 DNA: TGTGCCAGCTCACCCATAGCGGGGACCCCTTCCTACGAGCAGTACTTC; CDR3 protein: CASSPIAGTPSYEQYF
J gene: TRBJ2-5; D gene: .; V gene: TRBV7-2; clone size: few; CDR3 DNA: TGTGCCAGCAGCAAACATACGGCGGGGGAGACCCAGTACTTC; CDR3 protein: CASSKHTAGETQYF
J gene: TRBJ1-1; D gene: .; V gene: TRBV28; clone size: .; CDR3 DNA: TGTGCCAGCAGTTTTTCGAACGGAGCGATGTTAACTGAAGCTTTCTTT; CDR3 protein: CASSFSNGAMLTEAFF
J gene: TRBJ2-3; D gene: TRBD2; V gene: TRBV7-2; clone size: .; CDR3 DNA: TGTGCCAGCAGCTTACGTCAAATGACGGGAGGTTTCACAGATACGCAGTATTTT; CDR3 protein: CASSLRQMTGGFTDTQYF
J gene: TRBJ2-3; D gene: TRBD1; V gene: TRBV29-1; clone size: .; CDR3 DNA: TGCAGCGTTGGGAGACAGGGGGCTCGTATCACAGATACGCAGTATTTT; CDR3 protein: CSVGRQGARITDTQYF
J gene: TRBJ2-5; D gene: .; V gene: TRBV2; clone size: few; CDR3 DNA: TGTGCCAGCACCGGACTGGTTGCCCAAGAGACCCAGTACTTC; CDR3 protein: CASTGLVAQETQYF
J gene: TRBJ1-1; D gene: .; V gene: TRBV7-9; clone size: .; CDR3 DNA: TGTTCCAGCAGCTTAGTGGGGCGGGAAGCTTTCTTT; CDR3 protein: CSSSLVGREAFF
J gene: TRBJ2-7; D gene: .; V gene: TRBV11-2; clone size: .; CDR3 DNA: TGTGCCAGCAATGTGAGAGAGGGCGCCTACGAGCAGTACTTC; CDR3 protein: CASNVREGAYEQYF
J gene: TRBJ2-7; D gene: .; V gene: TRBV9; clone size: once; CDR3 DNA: TGTGCCAGCAGCGTAGGGAAGGGGGAAGACAGCGAGCAGTACTTC; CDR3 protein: CASSVGKGEDSEQYF
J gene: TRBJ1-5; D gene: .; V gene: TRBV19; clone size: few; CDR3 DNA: TGTGCCAGTAGTATCTGGGGCATTAGCAATCAGCCCCAGCATTTT; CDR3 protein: CASSIWGISNQPQHF
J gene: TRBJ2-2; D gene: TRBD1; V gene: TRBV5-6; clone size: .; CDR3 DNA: TGTGCCAGCAGCTTGGCCGGAGGACAGGGCCACACCGGGGAGCTGTTTTTT; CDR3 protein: CASSLAGGQGHTGELFF
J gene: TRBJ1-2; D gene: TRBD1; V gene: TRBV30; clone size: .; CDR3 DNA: TGTGCCTGGAGTGCGGACAGGGGGCTCTATGGCTACACCTTC; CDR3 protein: CAWSADRGLYGYTF
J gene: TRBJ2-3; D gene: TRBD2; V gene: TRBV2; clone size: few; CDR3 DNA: TGTGCCAGCAACCTGAAGAGCCGGGGGGGAACAGATACGCAGTATTTT; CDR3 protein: CASNLKSRGGTDTQYF
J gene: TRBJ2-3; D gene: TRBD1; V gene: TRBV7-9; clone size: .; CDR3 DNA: TGTGCCAGCAGCGCAGGGACAGGGAGGACAGATACGCAGTATTTT; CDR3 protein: CASSAGTGRTDTQYF
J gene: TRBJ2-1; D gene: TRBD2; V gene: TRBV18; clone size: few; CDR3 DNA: TGTGCCAGCTCGCGGACTAGCGGGGGTCGTACTGGGGAGCAGTTCTTC; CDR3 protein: CASSRTSGGRTGEQFF
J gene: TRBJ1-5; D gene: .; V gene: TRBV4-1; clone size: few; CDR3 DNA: TGCGCCAGCAGCCAAGGCGAGATTGGCAATCAGCCCCAGCATTTT; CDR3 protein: CASSQGEIGNQPQHF
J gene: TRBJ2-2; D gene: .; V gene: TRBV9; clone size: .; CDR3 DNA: TGTGCCAGCAGCGTAGGAGGGATCAACACCGGGGAGCTGTTTTTT; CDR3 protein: CASSVGGINTGELFF
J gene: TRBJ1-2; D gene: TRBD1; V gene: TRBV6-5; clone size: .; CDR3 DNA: TGTGCCAGGTCGACAGGGAACTATGGCTACACCTTC; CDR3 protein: CARSTGNYGYTF
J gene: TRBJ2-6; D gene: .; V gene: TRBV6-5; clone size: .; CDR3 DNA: TGTGCCAGCAGTTACTTCCCAGGCTCTGGGGCCAACGTCCTGACTTTC; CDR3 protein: CASSYFPGSGANVLTF
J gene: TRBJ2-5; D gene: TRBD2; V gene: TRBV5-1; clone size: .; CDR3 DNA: TGCGCCAGCAGCATTGGACTAGCGGGGCCCCAAGAGACCCAGTACTTC; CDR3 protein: CASSIGLAGPQETQYF
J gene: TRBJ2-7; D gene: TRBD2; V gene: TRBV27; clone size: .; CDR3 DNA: TGTGCCAGCAGTTTACGGGGGGGCTACGAGCAGTACTTC; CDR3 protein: CASSLRGGYEQYF
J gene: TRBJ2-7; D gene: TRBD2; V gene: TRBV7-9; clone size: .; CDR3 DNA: TGTGCCAGCAGCTTAGGTGCGGGGGAGGACTCCTACGAGCAGTACTTC; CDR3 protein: CASSLGAGEDSYEQYF
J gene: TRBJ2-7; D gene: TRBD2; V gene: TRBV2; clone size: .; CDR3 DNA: TGTGCCAGCAGTGAGACTAGCGGGGGACTCTACGAGCAGTACTTC; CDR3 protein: CASSETSGGLYEQYF
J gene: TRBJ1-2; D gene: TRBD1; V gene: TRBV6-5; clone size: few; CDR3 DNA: TGTGCCAGCAGTCCGGACAGGGGGCCACATTATGGCTACACCTTC; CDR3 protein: CASSPDRGPHYGYTF
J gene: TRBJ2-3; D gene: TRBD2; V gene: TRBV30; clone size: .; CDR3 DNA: TGTGCCTGGAGTGTAGGGCTAGCGGGGGGTGAGGTGGATACGCAGTATTTT; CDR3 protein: CAWSVGLAGGEVDTQYF
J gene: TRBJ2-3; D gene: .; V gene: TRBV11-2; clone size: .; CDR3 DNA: TGTGCCAGCACTACTAGGGGCACAGATACGCAGTATTTT; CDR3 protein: CASTTRGTDTQYF
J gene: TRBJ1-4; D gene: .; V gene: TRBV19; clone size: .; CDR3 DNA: TGTGCCAGTAGAAACGGGCAGGGTCGGGAAAAACTGTTTTTT; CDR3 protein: CASRNGQGREKLFF